This record looks at one T cell receptor beta chain sequence and its context. Deletions cut 0 bases from V and 4 bases from J, with 7 bases between. CDR1 is SGHDT and CDR2 is YYEEEE in the germline V gene. CDR3 length: 13 residues. This sample is part of a study of blood T cell repertoires in COVID-19. Background on the study: PBMCs, B-cell-depleted T cells, or T cells were the source of the cDNA or gDNA that made up the material.

TCRdb's copy holds only in-frame clones and misses some; the assay was immunoSEQ multiplex PCR. The data show tens of thousands of clones, 80% to 90% seen once. The V and J genes are TRBV5-6 and TRBJ1-2, with D uncertain. The TCR comes from a woman between 45 and 65 years old with acute or convalescent COVID-19. Sample: peripheral blood. The CDR3 DNA reads as TGTGCCAGCAGCTTGGGGGCTCTCTATGGCTACACCTTC. Its protein product is CASSLGALYGYTF.